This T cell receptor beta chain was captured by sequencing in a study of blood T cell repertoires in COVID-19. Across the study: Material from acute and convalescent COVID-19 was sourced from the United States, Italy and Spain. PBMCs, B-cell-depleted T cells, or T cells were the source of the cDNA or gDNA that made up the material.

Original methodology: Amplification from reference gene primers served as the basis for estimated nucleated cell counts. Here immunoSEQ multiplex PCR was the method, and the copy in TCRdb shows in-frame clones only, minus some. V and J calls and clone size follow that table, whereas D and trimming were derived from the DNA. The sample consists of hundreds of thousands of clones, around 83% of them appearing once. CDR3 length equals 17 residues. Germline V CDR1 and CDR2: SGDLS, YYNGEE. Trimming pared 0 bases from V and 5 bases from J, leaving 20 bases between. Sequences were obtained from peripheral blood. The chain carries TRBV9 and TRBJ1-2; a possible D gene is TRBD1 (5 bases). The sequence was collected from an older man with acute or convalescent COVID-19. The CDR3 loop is CASSVGDGWGVLYGYTF. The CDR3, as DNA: TGTGCCAGCAGCGTAGGGGACGGCTGGGGGGTACTATATGGCTACACCTTC.